The T cell receptor gamma chain under discussion was sequenced for a study of Vδ1+ human thymocytes. Study results and caveats: In the thymus, TRG and TRD repertoires looked highly polyclonal with Gaussian CDR3 lengths. TRD repertoires were essentially private, unlike widely shared TRG clonotypes. Bulk repertoire data may be misinterpreted because of unexpected Vdelta2 sequences. Unlike peripheral blood Vdelta1+ controls, thymic delta-chain sequences included about 20% Vdelta2 and few Vdelta3.

RNA was extracted from the cells and then reverse transcribed. Pooled V-gene forward primers with one constant-region reverse primer generated the CDR3 amplicons by multiplex PCR. TCRdb redid the clone calls on the multiplex PCR reads with CATT. Of 25,000 to 35,000 gamma-chain clones in the sample, roughly 20% were seen once. In the case of this clone: The antigen remains undetermined. The sample holds other DNA sequences that translate to the same CDR3.

Alphabeta T cells were depleted, then CD3+ Vdelta1+ Vdelta2- thymocytes were FACS-sorted. V gave up 0 bases and J gave up 0 bases; unmatched junction bases: 5. CDR1 is EGSNGY and CDR2 is YDSYNSKV in the germline V gene. This CDR3 is 15 amino acids long. The receptor was isolated from a boy less than two years old who had congenital heart surgery. Sequenced input: Vdelta1+ gamma-delta thymocytes from the thymus. Subset: FACS-sorted CD3+ TCRalphabeta- TCRVdelta1+ TCRVdelta2- thymocytes. V usage is TRGV2 and J usage is TRGJ1 or TRGJ2. The DNA for the CDR3 is TGTGCCACCTGGGACGGGCTGGGGAATTATTATAAGAAACTCTTT. Encoded protein: CATWDGLGNYYKKLF.